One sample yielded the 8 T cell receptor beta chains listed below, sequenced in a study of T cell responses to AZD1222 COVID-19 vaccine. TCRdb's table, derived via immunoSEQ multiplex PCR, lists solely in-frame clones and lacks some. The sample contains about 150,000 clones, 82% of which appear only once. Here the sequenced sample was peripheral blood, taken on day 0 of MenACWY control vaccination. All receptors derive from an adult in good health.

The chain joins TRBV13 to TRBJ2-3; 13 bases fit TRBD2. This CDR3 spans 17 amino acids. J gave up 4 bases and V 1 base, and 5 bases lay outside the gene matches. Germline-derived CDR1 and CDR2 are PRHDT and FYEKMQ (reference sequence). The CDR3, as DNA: TGTGCCAGCAGCTTAGTAGGACTAGCGGGGGTGGCAGATACGCAGTATTTT. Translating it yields CASSLVGLAGVADTQYF.

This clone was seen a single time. CDR3 nucleotide sequence: TGTGCCAGTAGCCATTTGGGACAGGGGATTAATTCACCCCTCCACTTT. Protein: CASSHLGQGINSPLHF. This chain uses TRBV19 with TRBJ1-6; 10 bases line up with TRBD1. Germline assignment: CDR1 LNHDA and CDR2 SQIVND (reference sequence). This CDR3 has 16 amino acids. V lost 6 bases to trimming and J lost 6 bases; unmatched junction nucleotides: 8.

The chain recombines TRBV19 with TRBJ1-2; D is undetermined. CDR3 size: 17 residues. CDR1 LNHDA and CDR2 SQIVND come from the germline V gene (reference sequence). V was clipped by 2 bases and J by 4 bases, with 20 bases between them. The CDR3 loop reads CASSINSLSIRTYGYTF. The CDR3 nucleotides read TGTGCCAGTAGTATAAATTCTCTCAGCATCAGGACCTATGGCTACACCTTC.

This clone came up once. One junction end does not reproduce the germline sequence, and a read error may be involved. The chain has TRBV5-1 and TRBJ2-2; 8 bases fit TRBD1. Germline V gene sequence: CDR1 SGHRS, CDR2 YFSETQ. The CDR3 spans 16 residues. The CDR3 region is CASSLQGQENAGELFF. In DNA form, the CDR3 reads TGCGCCAGCAGCTTGCAGGGACAGGAGAACGCCGGGGAGCTGTTTTTT. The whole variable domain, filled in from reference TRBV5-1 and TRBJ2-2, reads KAGVTQTPRYLIKTRGQQVTLSCSPISGHRSVSWYQQTPGQGLQFLFEYFSETQRNKGNFPGRFSGRQFSNSRSEMNVSTLELGDSALYLCASSLQGQENAGELFFGEGSRLTVL.

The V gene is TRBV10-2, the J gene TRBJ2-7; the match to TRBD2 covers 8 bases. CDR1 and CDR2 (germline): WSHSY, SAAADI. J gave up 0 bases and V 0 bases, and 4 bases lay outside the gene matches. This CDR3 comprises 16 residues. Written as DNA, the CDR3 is TGCGCCAGCAGTGAGTCGCGCGGGGGGCCCTCCTACGAGCAGTACTTC. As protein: CASSESRGGPSYEQYF.

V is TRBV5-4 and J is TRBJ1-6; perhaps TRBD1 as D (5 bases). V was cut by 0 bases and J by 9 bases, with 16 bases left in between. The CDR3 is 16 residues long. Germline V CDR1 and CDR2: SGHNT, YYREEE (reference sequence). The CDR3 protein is CASSLARGGAGSPLHF. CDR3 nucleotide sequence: TGTGCCAGCAGCTTGGCCAGAGGAGGGGCTGGTTCACCCCTCCACTTT.

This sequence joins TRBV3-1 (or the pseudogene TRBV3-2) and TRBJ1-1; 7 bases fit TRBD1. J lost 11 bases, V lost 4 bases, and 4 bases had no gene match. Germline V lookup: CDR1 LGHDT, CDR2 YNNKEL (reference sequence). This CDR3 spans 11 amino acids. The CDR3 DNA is TGTGCCAGCAGCCGAGGGGGCGGTGCTTTCTTT. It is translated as CASSRGGGAFF.

Here the CDR3 DNA reads TGTGCCAGCAGTCCTGTACAGGGGCCCGAAAAACTGTTTTTT. It yields the protein CASSPVQGPEKLFF. The genes are TRBV28 and TRBJ1-4; 7 nucleotides line up with TRBD1. Germline CDR1 and CDR2: MDHEN and SYDVKM. The J segment lost 8 bases and the V segment lost 5 bases, leaving 8 bases of the junction unmatched. The CDR3 length is 14 residues.